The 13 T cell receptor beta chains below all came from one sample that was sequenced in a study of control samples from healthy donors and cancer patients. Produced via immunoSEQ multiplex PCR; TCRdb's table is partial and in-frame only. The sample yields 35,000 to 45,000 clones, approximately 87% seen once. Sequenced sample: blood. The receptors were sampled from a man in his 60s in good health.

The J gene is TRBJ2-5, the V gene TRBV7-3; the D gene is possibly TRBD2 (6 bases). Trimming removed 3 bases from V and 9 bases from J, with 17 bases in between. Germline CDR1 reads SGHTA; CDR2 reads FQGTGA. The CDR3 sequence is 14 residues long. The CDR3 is CASSLSGVGGAQYF. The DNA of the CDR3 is TGTGCCAGCAGCTTGTCGGGGGTCGGTGGGGCCCAGTACTTC.

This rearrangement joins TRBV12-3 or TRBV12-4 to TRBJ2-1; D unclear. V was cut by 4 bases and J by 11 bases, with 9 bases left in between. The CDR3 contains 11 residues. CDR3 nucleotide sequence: TGTGCCAGCAGTTCCCCAGCGCAGCAGTTCTTC. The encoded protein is CASSSPAQQFF.

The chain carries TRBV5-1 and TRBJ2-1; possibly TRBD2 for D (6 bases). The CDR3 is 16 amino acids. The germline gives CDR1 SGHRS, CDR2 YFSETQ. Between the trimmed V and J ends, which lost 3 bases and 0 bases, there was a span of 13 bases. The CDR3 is CASSSRDSSSYNEQFF. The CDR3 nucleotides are TGCGCCAGCAGCTCTAGGGACTCGAGCTCCTACAATGAGCAGTTCTTC.

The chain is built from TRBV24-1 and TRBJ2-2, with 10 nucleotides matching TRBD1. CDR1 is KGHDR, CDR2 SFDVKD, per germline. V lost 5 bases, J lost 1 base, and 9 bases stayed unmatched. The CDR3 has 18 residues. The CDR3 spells CATSGPPGTGENTGELFF. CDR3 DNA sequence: TGTGCCACCAGTGGACCCCCGGGGACAGGGGAGAACACCGGGGAGCTGTTTTTT.

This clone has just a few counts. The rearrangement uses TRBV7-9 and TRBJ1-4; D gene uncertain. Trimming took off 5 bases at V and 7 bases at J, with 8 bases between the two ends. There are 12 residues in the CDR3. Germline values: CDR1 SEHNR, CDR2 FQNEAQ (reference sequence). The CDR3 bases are TGTGCCAGCAGCGAAAGAGGTGAAAAACTGTTTTTT. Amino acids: CASSERGEKLFF.

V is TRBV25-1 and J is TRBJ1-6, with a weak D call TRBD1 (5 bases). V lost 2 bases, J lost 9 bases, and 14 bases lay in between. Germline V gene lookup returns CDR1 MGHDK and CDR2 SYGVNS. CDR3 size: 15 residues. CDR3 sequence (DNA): TGTGCCAGCAGTGAACACCCGGGGGGGGTTTCACCCCTCCACTTT. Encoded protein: CASSEHPGGVSPLHF.

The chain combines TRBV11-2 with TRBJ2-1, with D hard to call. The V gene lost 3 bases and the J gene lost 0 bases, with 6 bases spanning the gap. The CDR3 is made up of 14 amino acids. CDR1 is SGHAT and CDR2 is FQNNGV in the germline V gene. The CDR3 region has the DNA TGTGCCAGCAGCTTGCCCGTCTCCTACAATGAGCAGTTCTTC. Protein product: CASSLPVSYNEQFF.

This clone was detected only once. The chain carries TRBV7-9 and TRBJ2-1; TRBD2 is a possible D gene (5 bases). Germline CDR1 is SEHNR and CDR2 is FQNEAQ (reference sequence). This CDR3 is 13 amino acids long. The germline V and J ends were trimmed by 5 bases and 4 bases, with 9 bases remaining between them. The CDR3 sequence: CASSHGIYNEQFF. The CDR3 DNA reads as TGTGCCAGCAGCCACGGGATTTACAATGAGCAGTTCTTC.

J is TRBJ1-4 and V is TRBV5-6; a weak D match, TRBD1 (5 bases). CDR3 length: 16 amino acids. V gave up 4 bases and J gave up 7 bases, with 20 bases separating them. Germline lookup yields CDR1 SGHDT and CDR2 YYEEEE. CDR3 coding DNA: TGTGCCAGCAGCCGACTGGGGGTGGGGCTGGGTGAAAAACTGTTTTTT. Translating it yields CASSRLGVGLGEKLFF.

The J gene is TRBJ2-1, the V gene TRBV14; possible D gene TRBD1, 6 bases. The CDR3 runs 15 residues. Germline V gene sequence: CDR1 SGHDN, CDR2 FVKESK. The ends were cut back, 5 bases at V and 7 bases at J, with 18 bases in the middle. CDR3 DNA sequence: TGTGCCAGCAGCTCTGGGGGCCTCGTGGTTAATGAGCAGTTCTTC. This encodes CASSSGGLVVNEQFF. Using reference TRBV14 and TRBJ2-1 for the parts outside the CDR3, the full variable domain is EAGVTQFPSHSVIEKGQTVTLRCDPISGHDNLYWYRRVMGKEIKFLLHFVKESKQDESGMPNNRFLAERTGGTYSTLKVQPAELEDSGVYFCASSSGGLVVNEQFFGPGTRLTVL.

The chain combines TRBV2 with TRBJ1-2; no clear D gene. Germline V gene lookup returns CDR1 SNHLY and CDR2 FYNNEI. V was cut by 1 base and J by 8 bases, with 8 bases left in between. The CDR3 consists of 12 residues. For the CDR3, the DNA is TGTGCCAGCAGTGAAGGACCCCGAGGCTACACCTTC. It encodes CASSEGPRGYTF.

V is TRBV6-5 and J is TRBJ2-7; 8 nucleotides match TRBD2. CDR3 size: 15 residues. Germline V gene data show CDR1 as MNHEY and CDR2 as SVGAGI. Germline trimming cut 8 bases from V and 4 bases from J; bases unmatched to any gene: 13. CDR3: CASCWSPGGPYEQYF. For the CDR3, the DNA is TGTGCCAGCTGTTGGTCCCCGGGAGGGCCGTACGAGCAGTACTTC.

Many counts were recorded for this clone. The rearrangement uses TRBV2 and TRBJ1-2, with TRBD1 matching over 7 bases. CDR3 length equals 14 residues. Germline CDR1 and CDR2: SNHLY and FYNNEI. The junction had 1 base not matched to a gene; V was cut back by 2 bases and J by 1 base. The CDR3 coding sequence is TGTGCCAGCAGTGAACAGGGGGGTAACTATGGCTACACCTTC. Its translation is CASSEQGGNYGYTF.